This T cell receptor beta chain was sequenced during a study of cytomegalovirus exposure and HLA in healthy donors. Across the study: The early release's HLA-typed donors yielded 78 million or so unique TCRs. Study-level points and caveats: A list of 150 or so TCR beta chains associated with cytomegalovirus was given. Productive rates of about 90% or about 30% were seen for most TCR beta V segments in an earlier analysis.

On this clone: The target antigen is unknown.

The PCR employed 60 Vbeta primers together with 13 Jbeta primers. The table came from immunoSEQ multiplex PCR; TCRdb's copy has only in-frame clones and leaves some out. The sample consists of some 140,000 clones, 70% to 90% of them appearing once. CDR1 is LGHNA and CDR2 is YNFKEQ in the germline V gene. With 0 bases clipped from V and 0 bases from J, the junction kept 11 bases outside the gene matches. The CDR3 covers 19 residues. Sequencing was performed on PBMCs. The TCR was taken from a man aged 40-55 years in good health and CMV-seronegative. The gene calls are TRBV4-2 and TRBJ2-7, with 10 bases aligning to TRBD2. In DNA, the CDR3 is TGTGCCAGCAGCCAAGACAGAGCGGGAGGGCCGAAACCCTCCTACGAGCAGTACTTC. Amino acids: CASSQDRAGGPKPSYEQYF.